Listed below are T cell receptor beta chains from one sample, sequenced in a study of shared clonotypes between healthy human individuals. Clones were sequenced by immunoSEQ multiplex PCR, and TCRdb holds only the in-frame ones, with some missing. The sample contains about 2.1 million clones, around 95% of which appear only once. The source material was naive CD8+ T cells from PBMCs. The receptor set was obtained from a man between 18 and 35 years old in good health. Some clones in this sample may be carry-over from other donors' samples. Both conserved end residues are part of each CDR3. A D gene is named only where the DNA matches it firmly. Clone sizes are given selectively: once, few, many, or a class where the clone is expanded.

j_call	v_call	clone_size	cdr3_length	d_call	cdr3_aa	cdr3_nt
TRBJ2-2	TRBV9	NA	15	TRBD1	CASSVVTGGTGELFF	TGTGCCAGCAGCGTAGTAACAGGGGGCACCGGGGAGCTGTTTTTT
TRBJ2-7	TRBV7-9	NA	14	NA	CASSARDNTYEQYF	TGTGCCAGCAGCGCGAGGGACAATACCTACGAGCAGTACTTC
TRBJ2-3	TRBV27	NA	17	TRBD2	CASSPHRLAASTDTQYF	TGTGCCAGCAGTCCCCATCGACTAGCGGCAAGCACAGATACGCAGTATTTT
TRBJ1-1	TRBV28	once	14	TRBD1	CASTPGAGGAEAFF	TGTGCCAGCACGCCCGGGGCAGGGGGCGCTGAAGCTTTCTTT
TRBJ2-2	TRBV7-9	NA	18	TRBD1	CASSLSGTGFSVTGELFF	TGTGCCAGCAGCTTATCCGGGACAGGGTTTTCTGTGACCGGGGAGCTGTTTTTT
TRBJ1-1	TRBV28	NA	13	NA	CASSLKSVSEAFF	TGTGCCAGCAGTTTAAAGTCAGTATCTGAAGCTTTCTTT
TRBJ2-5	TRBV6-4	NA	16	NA	CASSGSGPQGQETQYF	TGTGCCAGCAGTGGGTCAGGCCCACAGGGCCAAGAGACCCAGTACTTC
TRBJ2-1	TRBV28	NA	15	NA	CASSLLRETNNEQFF	TGTGCCAGCAGTTTACTCAGAGAGACCAACAATGAGCAGTTCTTC
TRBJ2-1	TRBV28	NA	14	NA	CASSLGGLPNEQFF	TGTGCCAGCAGTTTGGGAGGTCTACCCAATGAGCAGTTCTTC
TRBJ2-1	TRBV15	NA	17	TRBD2	CATRTDREARGAHEQFF	TGTGCCACCAGGACCGATCGGGAGGCCCGTGGTGCCCATGAGCAGTTCTTC
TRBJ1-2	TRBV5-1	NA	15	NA	CASSPAGPRGYGYTF	TGCGCCAGCAGCCCCGCGGGCCCTAGAGGTTACGGCTACACCTTC
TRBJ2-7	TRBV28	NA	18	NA	CASSPSRGLVRPSYEQYF	TGTGCCAGCAGTCCCTCGCGGGGTTTGGTCCGACCCTCCTACGAGCAGTACTTC
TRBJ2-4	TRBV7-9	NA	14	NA	CASSLGMRWNIQYF	TGTGCCAGCAGCTTAGGTATGCGTTGGAACATTCAGTACTTC